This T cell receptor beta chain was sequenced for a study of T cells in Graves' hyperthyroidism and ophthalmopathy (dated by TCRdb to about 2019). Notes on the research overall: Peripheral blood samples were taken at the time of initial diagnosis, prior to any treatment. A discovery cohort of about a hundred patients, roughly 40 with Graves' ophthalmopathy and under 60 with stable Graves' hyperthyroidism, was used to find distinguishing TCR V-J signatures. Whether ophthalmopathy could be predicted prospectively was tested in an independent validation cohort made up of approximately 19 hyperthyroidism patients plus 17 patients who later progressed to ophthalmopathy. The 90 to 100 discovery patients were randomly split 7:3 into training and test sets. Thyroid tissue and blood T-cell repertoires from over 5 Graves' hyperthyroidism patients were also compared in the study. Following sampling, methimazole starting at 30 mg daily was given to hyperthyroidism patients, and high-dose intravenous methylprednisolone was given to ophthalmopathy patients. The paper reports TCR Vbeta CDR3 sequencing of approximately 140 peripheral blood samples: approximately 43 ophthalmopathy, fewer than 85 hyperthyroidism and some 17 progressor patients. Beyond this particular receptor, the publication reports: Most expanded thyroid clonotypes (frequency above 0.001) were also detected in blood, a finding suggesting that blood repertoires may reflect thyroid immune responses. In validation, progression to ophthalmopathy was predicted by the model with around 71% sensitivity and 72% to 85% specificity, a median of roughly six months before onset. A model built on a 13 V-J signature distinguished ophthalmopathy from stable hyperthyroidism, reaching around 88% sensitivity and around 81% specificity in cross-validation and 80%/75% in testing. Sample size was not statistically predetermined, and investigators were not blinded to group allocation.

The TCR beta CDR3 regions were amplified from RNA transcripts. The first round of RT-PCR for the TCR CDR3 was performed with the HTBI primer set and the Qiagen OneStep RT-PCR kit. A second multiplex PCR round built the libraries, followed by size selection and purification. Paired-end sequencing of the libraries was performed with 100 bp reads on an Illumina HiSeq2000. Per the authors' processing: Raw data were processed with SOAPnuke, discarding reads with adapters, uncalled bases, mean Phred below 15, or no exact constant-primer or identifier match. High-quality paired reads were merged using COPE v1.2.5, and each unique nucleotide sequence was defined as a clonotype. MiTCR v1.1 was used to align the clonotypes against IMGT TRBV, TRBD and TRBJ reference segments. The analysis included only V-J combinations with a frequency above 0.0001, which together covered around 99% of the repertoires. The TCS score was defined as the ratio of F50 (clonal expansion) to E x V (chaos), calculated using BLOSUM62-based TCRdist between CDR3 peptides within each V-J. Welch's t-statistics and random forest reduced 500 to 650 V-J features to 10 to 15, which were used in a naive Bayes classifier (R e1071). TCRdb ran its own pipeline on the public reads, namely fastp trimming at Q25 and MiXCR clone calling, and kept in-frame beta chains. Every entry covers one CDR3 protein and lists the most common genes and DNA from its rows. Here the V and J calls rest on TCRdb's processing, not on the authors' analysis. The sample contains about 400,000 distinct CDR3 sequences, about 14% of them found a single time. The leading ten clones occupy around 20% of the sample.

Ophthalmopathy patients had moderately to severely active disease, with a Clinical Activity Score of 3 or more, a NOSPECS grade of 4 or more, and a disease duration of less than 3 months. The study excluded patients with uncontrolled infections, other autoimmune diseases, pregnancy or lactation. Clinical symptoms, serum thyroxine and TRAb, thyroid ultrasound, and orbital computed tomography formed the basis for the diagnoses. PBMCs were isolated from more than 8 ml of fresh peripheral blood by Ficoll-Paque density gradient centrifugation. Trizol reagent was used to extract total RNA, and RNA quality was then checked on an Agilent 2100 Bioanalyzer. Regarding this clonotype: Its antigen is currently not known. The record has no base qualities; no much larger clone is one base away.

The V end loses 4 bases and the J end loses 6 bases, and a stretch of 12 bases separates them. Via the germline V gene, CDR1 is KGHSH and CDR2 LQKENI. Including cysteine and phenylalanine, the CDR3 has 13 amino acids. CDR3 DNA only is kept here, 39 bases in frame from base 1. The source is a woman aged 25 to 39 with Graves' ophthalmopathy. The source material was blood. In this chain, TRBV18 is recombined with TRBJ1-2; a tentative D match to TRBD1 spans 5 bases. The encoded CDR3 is CASSRRDGHGYTF. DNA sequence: TGTGCCAGCTCACGAAGGGACGGTCATGGCTACACCTTC.